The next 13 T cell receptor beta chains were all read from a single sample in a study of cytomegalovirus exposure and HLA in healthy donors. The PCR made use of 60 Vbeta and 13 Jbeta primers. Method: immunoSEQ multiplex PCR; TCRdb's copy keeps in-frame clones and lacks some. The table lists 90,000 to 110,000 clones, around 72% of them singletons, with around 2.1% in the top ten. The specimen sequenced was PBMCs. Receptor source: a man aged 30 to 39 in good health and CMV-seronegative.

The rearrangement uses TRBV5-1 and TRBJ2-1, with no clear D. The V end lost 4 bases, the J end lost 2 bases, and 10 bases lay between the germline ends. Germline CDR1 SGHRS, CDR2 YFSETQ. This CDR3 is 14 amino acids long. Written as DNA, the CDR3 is TGCGCCAGCAGCCTGCGTCTAGCCTACAATGAGCAGTTCTTC. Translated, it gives CASSLRLAYNEQFF. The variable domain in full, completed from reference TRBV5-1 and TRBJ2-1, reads KAGVTQTPRYLIKTRGQQVTLSCSPISGHRSVSWYQQTPGQGLQFLFEYFSETQRNKGNFPGRFSGRQFSNSRSEMNVSTLELGDSALYLCASSLRLAYNEQFFGPGTRLTVL.

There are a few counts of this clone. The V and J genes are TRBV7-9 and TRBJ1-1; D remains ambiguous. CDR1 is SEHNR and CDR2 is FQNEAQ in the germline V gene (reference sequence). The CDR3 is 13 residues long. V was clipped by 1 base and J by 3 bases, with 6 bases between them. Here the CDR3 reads CASSLESDTEAFF. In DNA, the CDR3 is TGTGCCAGCAGCTTAGAGAGTGACACTGAAGCTTTCTTT.

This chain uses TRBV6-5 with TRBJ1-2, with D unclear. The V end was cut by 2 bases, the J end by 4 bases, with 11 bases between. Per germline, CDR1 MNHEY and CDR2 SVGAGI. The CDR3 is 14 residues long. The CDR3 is CASSYTHSGYGYTF. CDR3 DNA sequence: TGTGCCAGCAGTTACACTCACTCAGGCTATGGCTACACCTTC.

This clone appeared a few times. The CDR3 protein is CASSRSPGLAFYNEQFF. The CDR3 nucleotides are TGTGCCAGCAGCCGTTCTCCGGGACTAGCGTTTTACAATGAGCAGTTCTTC. This rearrangement joins TRBV11-2 to TRBJ2-1; TRBD2 aligns across 10 bases. The CDR3 totals 17 residues. V shed 5 bases and J 4 bases; nucleotides not matched to a gene: 11. Germline-derived CDR1 and CDR2 are SGHAT and FQNNGV.

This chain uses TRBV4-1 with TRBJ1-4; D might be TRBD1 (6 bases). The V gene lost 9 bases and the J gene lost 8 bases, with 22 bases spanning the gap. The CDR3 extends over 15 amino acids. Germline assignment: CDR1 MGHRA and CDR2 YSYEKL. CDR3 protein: CASRGTRGFGEKLFF. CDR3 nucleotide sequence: TGCGCCAGTAGAGGGACAAGGGGTTTCGGGGAAAAACTGTTTTTT.

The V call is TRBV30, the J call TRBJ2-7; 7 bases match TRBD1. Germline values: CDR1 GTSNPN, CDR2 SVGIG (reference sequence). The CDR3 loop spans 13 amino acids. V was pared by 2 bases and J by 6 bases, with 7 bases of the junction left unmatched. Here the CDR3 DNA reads TGTGCCTGGAGTACCCGGAACAGGGGCGAGCAGTACTTC. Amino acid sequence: CAWSTRNRGEQYF.

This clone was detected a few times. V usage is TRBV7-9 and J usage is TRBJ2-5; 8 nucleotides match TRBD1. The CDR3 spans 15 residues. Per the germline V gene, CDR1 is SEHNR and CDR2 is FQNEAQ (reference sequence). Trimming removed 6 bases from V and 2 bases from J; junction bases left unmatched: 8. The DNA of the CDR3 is TGTGCCAGCAGTCCGAAAGACAGGGGTCAAGAGACCCAGTACTTC. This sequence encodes CASSPKDRGQETQYF.

Written as DNA, the CDR3 is TGTGCCAGCAGTTACGATAGCGGGAACACCGGGGAGCTGTTTTTT. The encoded protein is CASSYDSGNTGELFF. V is TRBV6-5 and J is TRBJ2-2, with D tentatively TRBD2 (6 bases). V lost 2 bases and J 1 base, leaving 8 bases between the germline ends. From germline, CDR1 is MNHEY and CDR2 SVGAGI. The CDR3 contains 15 residues.

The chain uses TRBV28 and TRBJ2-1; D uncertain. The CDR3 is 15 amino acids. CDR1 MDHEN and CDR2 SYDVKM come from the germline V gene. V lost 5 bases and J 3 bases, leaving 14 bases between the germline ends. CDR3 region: CASSVATPLYNEQFF. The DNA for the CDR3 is TGTGCCAGCAGTGTGGCGACACCCCTCTACAATGAGCAGTTCTTC. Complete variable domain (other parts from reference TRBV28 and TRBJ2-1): DVKVTQSSRYLVKRTGEKVFLECVQDMDHENMFWYRQDPGLGLRLIYFSYDVKMKEKGDIPEGYSVSREKKERFSLILESASTNQTSMYLCASSVATPLYNEQFFGPGTRLTVL.

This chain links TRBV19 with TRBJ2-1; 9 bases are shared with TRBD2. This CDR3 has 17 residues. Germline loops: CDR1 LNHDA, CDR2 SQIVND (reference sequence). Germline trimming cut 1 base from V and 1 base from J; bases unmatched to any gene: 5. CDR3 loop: CASSIGSAGGSYNEQFF. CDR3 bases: TGTGCCAGTAGTATAGGATCAGCGGGGGGTTCCTACAATGAGCAGTTCTTC.

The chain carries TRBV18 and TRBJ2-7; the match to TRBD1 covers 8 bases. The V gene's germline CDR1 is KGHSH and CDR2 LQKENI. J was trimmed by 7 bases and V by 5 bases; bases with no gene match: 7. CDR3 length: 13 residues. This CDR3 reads CASSSGQGGEQYF. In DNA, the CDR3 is TGTGCCAGCTCATCCGGACAGGGCGGGGAGCAGTACTTC.

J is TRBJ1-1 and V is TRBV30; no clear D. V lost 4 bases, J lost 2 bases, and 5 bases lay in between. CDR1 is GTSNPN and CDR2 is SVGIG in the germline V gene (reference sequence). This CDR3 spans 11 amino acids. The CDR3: CAWNTNTEAFF. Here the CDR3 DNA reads TGTGCCTGGAACACCAACACTGAAGCTTTCTTT.

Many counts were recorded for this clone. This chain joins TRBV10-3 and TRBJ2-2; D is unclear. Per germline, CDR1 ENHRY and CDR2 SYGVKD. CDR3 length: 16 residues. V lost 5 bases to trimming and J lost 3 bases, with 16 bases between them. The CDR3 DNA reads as TGTGCCATCAGTCCTAATCGAGAGCCGCACACCGGGGAGCTGTTTTTT. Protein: CAISPNREPHTGELFF.